This T cell receptor beta chain came from a study of blood T cell repertoires in COVID-19. As for the study in general: The analysed material was cDNA or gDNA that came from T cells, B-cell-depleted T cells, or PBMCs.

Per the authors' pipeline: Amplification from reference gene primers served as the basis for estimated nucleated cell counts. The protocol was immunoSEQ multiplex PCR, while the TCRdb copy is restricted to in-frame clones and leaves out a portion. Clone size and the V and J calls come from that table; the DNA yielded D and trimming. The table has hundreds of thousands of clones, roughly nine tenths seen once. The CDR3 consists of 14 residues. Germline CDR1 reads SGHVS; CDR2 reads FQNEAQ. V was clipped by 3 bases and J by 7 bases; unmatched bases: 5. The TCR sequence derives from a woman in her sixties who had recovered from COVID-19. V and J are TRBV7-8 and TRBJ1-1; TRBD1 aligns across 10 bases. Sequencing input: PBMCs or T cells enriched from blood (not recorded which). CDR3 sequence reads: CASSLETGGYEAFF. The DNA for the CDR3 is TGTGCCAGCAGCTTGGAGACAGGGGGCTATGAAGCTTTCTTT.